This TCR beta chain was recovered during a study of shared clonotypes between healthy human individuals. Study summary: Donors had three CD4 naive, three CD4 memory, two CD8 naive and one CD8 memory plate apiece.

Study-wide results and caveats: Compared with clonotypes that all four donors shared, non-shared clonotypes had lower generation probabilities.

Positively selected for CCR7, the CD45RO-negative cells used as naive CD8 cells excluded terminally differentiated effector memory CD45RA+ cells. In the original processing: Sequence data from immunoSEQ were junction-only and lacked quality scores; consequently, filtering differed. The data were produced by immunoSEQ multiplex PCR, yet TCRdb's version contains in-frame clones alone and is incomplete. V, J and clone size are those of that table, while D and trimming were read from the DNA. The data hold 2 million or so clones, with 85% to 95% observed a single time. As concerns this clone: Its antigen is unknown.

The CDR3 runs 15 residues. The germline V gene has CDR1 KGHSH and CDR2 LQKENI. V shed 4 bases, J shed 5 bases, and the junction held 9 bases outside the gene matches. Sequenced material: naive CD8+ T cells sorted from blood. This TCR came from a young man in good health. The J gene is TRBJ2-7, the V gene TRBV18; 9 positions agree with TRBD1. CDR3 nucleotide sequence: TGTGCCAGCTCACTACGGACAGGGGTTCGGGACGAGCAGTACTTC. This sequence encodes CASSLRTGVRDEQYF.